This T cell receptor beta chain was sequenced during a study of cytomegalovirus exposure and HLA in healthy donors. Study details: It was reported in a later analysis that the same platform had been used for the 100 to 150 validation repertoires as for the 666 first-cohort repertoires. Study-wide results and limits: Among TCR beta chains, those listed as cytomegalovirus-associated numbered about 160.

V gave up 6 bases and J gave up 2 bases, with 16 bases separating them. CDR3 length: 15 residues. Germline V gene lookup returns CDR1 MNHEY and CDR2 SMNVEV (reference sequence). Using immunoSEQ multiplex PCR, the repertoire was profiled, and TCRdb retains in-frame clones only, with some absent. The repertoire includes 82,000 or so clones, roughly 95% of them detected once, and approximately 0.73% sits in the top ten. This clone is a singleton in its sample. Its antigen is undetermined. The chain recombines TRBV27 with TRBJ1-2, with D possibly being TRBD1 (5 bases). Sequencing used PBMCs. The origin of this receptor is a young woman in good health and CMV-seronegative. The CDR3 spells CASRAPGGWNYGYTF. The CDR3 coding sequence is TGTGCCAGCAGGGCCCCGGGGGGGTGGAACTATGGCTACACCTTC.